One and the same sample provided the 5 T cell receptor beta chains below, sequenced in a study of T cell repertoires in cytomegalovirus infection. In TCRdb, the reads were re-called with MiXCR into one record per CDR3 protein. The repertoire holds around 270,000 distinct CDR3 sequences, with 9.1% as singletons. Specimen: PBMCs. All receptors come from a human donor in good health (CMV status not recorded). Some clones in this sample may be carry-over from other donors' samples.

This clonotype was counted at least ten times. This chain joins TRBV7-2 and TRBJ1-1, with D hard to call. The CDR3 runs to 12 residues. Looked up from germline, CDR1 is SGHTA and CDR2 is FQGNSA. Trimming took 3 bases from V and 3 from J, leaving 5 bases between them. Written as DNA, the CDR3 is TGTGCCAGCAGCTTGTCTCACACTGAAGCTTTCTTT. This translates into CASSLSHTEAFF.

The table lists this clonotype with many counts. This sequence joins TRBV7-3 and TRBJ2-2; D ambiguous. Trimming removed 1 base at V and 5 bases at J, with 14 bases between. The germline V gene has CDR1 SGHTA and CDR2 FQGTGA. This CDR3 region has 16 residues. The CDR3 DNA sequence: TGTGCCAGCAGCTTAAAGTTGGCTAGAGAAACCGGGGAGCTGTTTTTT. Translation gives CASSLKLARETGELFF.

This clonotype was counted at least ten times. This rearrangement joins TRBV7-2 to TRBJ2-1; the D is unclear. The CDR3 spans 13 residues. The V gene lost 1 base and the J gene lost 2 bases, with 3 bases spanning the gap. Looked up from germline, CDR1 is SGHTA and CDR2 is FQGNSA. In DNA form, the CDR3 reads TGTGCCAGCAGCTTAGTTCCCTACAATGAGCAGTTCTTC. This encodes CASSLVPYNEQFF. Based on the CDR3 plus reference TRBV7-2 and TRBJ2-1, the full variable domain is GAGVSQSPSNKVTEKGKDVELRCDPISGHTALYWYRQSLGQGLEFLIYFQGNSAPDKSGLPSDRFSAERTGGSVSTLTIQRTQQEDSAVYLCASSLVPYNEQFFGPGTRLTVL.

This clonotype was seen at least ten times. The CDR3 here is CASSFQGQVVGNEQFF. CDR3 nucleotide sequence: TGTGCCAGCAGCTTCCAAGGACAGGTGGTGGGCAATGAGCAGTTCTTC. The chain carries TRBV7-8 and TRBJ2-1, with 7 bases that match TRBD1. Germline values: CDR1 SGHVS, CDR2 FQNEAQ. J lost 6 bases, V lost 3 bases, and 11 bases had no gene match. The CDR3 extends over 16 amino acids.

This clonotype was counted many times. The chain is built from TRBV7-2 and TRBJ2-1; a weak D match, TRBD1 (5 bases). The CDR3 contains 15 residues. The germline gives CDR1 SGHTA, CDR2 FQGNSA. Trimming left V 1 base short and J 8 bases short, with 15 bases between. The CDR3 reads CASSLVFAGKDEQFF. The CDR3 DNA follows: TGTGCCAGCAGCTTAGTTTTCGCAGGGAAGGATGAGCAGTTCTTC.